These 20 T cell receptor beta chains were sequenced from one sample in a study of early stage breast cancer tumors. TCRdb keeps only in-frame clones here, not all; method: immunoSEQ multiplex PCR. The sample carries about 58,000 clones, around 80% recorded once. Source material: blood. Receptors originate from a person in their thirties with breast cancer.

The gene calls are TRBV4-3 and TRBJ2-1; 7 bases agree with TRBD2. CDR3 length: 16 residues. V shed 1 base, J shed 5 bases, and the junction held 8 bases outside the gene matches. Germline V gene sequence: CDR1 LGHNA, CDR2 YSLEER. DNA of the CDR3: TGCGCCAGCAGCCAAGGCGCTAGCGGCGGACACAATGAGCAGTTCTTC. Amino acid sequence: CASSQGASGGHNEQFF.

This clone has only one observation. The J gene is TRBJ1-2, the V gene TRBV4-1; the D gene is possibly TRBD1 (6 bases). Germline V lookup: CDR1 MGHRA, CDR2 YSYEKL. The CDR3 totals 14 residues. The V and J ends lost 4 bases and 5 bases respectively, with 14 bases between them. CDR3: CASSRTARQYGYTF. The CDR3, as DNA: TGCGCCAGCAGCCGGACAGCTCGTCAGTATGGCTACACCTTC.

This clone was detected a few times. The CDR3 reads CAWSAYTEAFF. In nucleotides, the CDR3 is TGTGCCTGGAGTGCTTATACTGAAGCTTTCTTT. This chain joins TRBV30 and TRBJ1-1; D ambiguous. Looked up from germline, CDR1 is GTSNPN and CDR2 is SVGIG (reference sequence). Trimming shortened V by 1 base and J by 5 bases, and 5 bases separated the two germline ends. This CDR3 is built from 11 residues.

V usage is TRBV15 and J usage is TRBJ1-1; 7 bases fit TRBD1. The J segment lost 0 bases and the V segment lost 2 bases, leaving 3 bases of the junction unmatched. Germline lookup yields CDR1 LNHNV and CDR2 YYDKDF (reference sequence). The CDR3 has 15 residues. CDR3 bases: TGTGCCACCAGCAGAAACAGGGGCATGAACACTGAAGCTTTCTTT. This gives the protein CATSRNRGMNTEAFF. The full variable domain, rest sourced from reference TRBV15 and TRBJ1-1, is DAMVIQNPRYQVTQFGKPVTLSCSQTLNHNVMYWYQQKSSQAPKLLFHYYDKDFNNEADTPDNFQSRRPNTSFCFLDIRSPGLGDTAMYLCATSRNRGMNTEAFFGQGTRLTVV.

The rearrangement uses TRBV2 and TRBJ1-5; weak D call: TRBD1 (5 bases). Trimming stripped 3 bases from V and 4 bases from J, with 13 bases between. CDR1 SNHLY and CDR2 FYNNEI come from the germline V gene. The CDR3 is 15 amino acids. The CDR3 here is CASSEGTPGNQPQHF. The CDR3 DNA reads TGTGCCAGCAGTGAGGGGACGCCTGGGAATCAGCCCCAGCATTTT.

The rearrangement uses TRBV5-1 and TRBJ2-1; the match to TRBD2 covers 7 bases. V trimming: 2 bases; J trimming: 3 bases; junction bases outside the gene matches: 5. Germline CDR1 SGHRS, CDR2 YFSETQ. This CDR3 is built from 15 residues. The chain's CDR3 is CASSFSRGSYNEQFF. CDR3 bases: TGCGCCAGCAGCTTCAGTCGCGGGAGCTACAATGAGCAGTTCTTC.

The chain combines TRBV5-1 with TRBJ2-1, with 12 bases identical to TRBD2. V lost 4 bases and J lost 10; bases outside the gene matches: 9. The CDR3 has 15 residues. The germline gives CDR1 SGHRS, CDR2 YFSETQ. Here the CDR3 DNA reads TGCGCCAGCAGCCATGAACTAGCGGGAGGCCGGGAGCAGTTCTTC. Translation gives CASSHELAGGREQFF.

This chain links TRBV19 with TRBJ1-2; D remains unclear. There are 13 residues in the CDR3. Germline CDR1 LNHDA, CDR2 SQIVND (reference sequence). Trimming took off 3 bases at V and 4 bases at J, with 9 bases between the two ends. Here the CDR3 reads CASSIGQIYGYTF. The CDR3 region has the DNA TGTGCCAGTAGTATTGGCCAGATCTATGGCTACACCTTC.

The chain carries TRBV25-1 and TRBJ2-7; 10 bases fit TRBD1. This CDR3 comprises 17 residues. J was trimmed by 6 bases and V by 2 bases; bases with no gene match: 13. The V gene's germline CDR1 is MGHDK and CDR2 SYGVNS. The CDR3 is CASSEPGEGTGVGEQYF. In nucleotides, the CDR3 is TGTGCCAGCAGTGAACCAGGAGAAGGGACAGGGGTGGGCGAGCAGTACTTC.

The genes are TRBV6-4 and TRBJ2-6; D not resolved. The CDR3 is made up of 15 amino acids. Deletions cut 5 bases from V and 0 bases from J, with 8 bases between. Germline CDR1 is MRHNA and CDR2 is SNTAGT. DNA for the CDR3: TGTGCCAGCAGTTCCACCAGCTCTGGGGCCAACGTCCTGACTTTC. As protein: CASSSTSSGANVLTF.

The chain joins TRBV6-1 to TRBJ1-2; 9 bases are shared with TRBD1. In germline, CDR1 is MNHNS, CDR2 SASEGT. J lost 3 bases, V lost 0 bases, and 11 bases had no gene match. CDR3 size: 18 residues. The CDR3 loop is CASSEAPTGGRFYYGYTF. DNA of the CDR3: TGTGCCAGCAGTGAAGCTCCGACAGGGGGGAGGTTTTACTATGGCTACACCTTC.

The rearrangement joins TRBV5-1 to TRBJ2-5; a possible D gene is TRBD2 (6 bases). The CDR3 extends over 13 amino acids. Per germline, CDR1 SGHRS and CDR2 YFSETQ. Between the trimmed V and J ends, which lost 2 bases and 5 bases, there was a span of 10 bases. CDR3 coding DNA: TGCGCCAGCAGCTTCCGACTAGGGGAGACCCAGTACTTC. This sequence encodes CASSFRLGETQYF.

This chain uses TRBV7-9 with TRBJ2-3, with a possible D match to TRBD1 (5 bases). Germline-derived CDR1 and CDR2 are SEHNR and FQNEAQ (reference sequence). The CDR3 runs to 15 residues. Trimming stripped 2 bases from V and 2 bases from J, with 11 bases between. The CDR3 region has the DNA TGTGCCAGCAGCTTATCAGGGTATGACACAGATACGCAGTATTTT. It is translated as CASSLSGYDTDTQYF.

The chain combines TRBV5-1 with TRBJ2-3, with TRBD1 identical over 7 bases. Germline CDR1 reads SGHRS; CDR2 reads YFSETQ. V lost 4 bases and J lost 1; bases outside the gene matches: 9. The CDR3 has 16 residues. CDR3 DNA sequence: TGCGCCAGCAGCCCCATCCCAGGGACAGGCACAGATACGCAGTATTTT. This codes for CASSPIPGTGTDTQYF.

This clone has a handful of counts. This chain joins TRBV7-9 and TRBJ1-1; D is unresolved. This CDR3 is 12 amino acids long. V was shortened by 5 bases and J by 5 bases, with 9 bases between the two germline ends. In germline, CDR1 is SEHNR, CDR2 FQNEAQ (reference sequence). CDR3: CASSVLVTEAFF. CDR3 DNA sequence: TGTGCCAGCAGCGTGCTAGTGACTGAAGCTTTCTTT.

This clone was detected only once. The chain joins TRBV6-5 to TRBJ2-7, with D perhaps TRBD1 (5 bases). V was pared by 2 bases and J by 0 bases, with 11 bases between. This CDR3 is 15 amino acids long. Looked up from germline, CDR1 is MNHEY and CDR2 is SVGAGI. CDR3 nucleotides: TGTGCCAGCAGTTACGACGGCCAGGGCTCCTACGAGCAGTACTTC. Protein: CASSYDGQGSYEQYF.

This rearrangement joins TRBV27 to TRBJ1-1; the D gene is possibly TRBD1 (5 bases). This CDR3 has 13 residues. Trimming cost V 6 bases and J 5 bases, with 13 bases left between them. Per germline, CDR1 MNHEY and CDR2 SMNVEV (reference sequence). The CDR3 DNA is TGTGCCAGCAGCTACTATAGGGGAACTGAAGCTTTCTTT. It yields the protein CASSYYRGTEAFF.

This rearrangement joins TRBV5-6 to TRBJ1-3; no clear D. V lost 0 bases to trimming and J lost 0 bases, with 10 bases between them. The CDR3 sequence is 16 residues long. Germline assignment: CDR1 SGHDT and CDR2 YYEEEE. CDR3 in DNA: TGTGCCAGCAGCTTGGAGGGCCCCTTCTCTGGAAACACCATATATTTT. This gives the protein CASSLEGPFSGNTIYF.

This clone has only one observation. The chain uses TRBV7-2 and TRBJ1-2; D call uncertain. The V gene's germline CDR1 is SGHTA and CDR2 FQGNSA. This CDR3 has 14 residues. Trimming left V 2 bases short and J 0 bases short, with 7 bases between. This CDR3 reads CASSLNRANYGYTF. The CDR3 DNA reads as TGTGCCAGCAGCTTAAACCGAGCTAACTATGGCTACACCTTC. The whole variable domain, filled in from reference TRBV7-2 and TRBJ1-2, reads GAGVSQSPSNKVTEKGKDVELRCDPISGHTALYWYRQSLGQGLEFLIYFQGNSAPDKSGLPSDRFSAERTGGSVSTLTIQRTQQEDSAVYLCASSLNRANYGYTFGSGTRLTVV.

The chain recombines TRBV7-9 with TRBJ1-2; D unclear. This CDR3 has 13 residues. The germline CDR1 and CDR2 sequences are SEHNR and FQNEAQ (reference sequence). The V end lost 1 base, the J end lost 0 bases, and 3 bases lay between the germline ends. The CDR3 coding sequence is TGTGCCAGCAGCTTAGGTACTAACTATGGCTACACCTTC. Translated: CASSLGTNYGYTF.